The clone carrying this TCR beta chain occurred a few times. Its matching antigen is unknown. Time point noted: sample taken at primary tumor resection. Without sorting, whole RNA was sequenced from tumor, nontumor lung or frozen PBMC. The sample originates from a study of spatial heterogeneity in lung cancer. Study-level findings and limits: Resection saw ubiquitous expanded tumor TCRs appear in blood more than follow-up did.

A single record per CDR3 protein comes from TCRdb applying MiXCR to the 5' RACE reads. This table has around 92,000 distinct CDR3 sequences, 12% appearing once. This CDR3 comprises 12 residues. Between the trimmed V and J ends, which lost 5 bases and 8 bases, there was a span of 12 bases. CDR1 is SEHNR, CDR2 FQNEAQ, per germline (reference sequence). This receptor was obtained from a male donor with early-stage non-small cell lung cancer. The material was PBMCs, obtained at surgery. V gene TRBV7-9 combines with J gene TRBJ1-2; possible D gene TRBD1, 5 bases. CDR3: CASSHQGGGYTF. CDR3 bases: TGTGCCAGCAGCCACCAGGGAGGCGGCTACACCTTC. Supplemented by reference TRBV7-9 and TRBJ1-2, the full variable domain reads DTGVSQNPRHKITKRGQNVTFRCDPISEHNRLYWYRQTLGQGPEFLTYFQNEAQLEKSRLLSDRFSAERPKGSFSTLEIQRTEQGDSAMYLCASSHQGGGYTFGSGTRLTVV.